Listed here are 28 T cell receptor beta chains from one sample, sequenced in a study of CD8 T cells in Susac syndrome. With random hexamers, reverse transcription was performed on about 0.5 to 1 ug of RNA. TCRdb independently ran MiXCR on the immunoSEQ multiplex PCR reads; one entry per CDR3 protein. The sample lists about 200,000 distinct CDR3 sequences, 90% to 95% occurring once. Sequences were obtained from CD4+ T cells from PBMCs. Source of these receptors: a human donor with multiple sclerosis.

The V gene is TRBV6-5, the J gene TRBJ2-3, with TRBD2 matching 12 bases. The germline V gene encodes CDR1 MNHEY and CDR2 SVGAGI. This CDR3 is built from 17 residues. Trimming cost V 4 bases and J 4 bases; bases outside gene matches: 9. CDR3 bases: TGTGCCAGCAGTTCGTCTCCTAGCGGGAGGGCCGCAGATACGCAGTATTTT. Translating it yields CASSSSPSGRAADTQYF.

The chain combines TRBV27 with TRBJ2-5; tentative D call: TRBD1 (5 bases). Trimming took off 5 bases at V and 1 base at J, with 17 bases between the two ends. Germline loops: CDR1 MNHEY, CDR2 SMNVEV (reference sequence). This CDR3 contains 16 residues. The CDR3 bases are TGTGCCAGCAGTCCTCTTTGGGGAAGGGGCCAAGAGACCCAGTACTTC. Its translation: CASSPLWGRGQETQYF.

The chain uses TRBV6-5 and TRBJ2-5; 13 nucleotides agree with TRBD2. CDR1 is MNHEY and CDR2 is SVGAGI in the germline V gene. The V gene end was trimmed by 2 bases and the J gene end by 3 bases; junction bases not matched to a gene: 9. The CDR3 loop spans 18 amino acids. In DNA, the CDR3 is TGTGCCAGCAGTTACACGGGACTAGCGGGATGGATTAAAGAGACCCAGTACTTC. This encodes CASSYTGLAGWIKETQYF.

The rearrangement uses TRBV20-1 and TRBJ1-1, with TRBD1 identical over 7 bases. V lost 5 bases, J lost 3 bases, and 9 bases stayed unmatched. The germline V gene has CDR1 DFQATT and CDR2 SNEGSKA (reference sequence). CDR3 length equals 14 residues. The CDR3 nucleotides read TGCAGTGCTTTAACAGGGGCCGGGGACACTGAAGCTTTCTTT. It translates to CSALTGAGDTEAFF.

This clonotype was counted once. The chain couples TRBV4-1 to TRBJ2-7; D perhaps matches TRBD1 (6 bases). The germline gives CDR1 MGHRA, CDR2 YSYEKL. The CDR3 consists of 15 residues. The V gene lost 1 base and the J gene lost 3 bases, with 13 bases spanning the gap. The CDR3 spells CASSQGLAGDYEQYF. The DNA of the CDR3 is TGCGCCAGCAGCCAAGGCCTGGCAGGGGACTACGAGCAGTACTTC.

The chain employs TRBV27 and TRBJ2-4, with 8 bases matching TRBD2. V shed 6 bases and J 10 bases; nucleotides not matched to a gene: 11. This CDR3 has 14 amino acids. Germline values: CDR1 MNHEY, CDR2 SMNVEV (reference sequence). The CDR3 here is CASSPRSGRWIQYF. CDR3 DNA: TGTGCCAGCAGCCCCCGAAGCGGGAGATGGATTCAGTACTTC.

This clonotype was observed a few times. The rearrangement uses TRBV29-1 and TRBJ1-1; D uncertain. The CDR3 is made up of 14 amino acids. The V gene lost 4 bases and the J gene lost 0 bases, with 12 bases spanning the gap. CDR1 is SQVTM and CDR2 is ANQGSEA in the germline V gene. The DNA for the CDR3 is TGCAGCGTTGCAAGGGTCTCGGTGAACACTGAAGCTTTCTTT. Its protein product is CSVARVSVNTEAFF.

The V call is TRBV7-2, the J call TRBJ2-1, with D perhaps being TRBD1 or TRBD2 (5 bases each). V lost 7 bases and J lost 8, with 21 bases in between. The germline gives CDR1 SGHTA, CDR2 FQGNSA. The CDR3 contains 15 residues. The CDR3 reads CASTLTGTVVDEQFF. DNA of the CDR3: TGTGCCAGCACCCTAACCGGGACCGTAGTAGATGAGCAGTTCTTC.

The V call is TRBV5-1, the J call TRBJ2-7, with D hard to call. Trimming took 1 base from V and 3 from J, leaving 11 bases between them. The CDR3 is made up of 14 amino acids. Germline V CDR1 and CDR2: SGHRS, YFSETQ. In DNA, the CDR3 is TGCGCCAGCAGCTTGTCAGAGAACTACTACGAGCAGTACTTC. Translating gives CASSLSENYYEQYF.

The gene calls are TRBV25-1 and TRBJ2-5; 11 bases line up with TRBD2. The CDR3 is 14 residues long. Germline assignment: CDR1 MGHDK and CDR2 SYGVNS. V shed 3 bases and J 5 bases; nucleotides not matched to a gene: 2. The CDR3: CASSETSGAETQYF. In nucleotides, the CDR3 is TGTGCCAGCAGTGAGACTAGCGGGGCGGAGACCCAGTACTTC.

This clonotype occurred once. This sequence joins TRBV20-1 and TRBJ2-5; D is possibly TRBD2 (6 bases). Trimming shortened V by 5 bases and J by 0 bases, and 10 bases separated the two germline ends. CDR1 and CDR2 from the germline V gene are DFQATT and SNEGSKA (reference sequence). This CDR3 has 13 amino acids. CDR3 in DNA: TGCAGTGCTTCTCGGGAGTACCAAGAGACCCAGTACTTC. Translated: CSASREYQETQYF.

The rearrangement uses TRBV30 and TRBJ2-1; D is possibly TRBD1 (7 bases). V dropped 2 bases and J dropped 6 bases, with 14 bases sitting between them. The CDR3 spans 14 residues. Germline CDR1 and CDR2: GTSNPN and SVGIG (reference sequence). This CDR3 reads CAWSKGGTVNEQFF. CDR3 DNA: TGTGCCTGGAGTAAAGGGGGGACAGTCAATGAGCAGTTCTTC.

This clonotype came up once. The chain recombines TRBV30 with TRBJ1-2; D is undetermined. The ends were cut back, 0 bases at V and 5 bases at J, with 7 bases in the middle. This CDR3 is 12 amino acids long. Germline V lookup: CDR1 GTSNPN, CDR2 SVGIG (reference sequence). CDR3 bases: TGTGCCTGGAGTGTGACGGGTTATGGCTACACCTTC. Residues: CAWSVTGYGYTF.

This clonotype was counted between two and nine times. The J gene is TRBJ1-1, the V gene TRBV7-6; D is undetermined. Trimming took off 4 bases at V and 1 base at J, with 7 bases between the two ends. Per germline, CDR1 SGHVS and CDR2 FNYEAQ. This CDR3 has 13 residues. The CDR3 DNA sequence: TGTGCCAGCAGCTCTACTCCGAACACTGAAGCTTTCTTT. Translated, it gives CASSSTPNTEAFF.

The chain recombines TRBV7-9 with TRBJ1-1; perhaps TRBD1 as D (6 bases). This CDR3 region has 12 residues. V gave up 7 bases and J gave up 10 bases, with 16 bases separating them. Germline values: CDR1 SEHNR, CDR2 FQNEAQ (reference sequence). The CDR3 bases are TGTGCCAGCACACCCGGGGGCGAGCGAGCTTTCTTT. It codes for CASTPGGERAFF. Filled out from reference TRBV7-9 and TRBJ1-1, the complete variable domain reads DTGVSQNPRHKITKRGQNVTFRCDPISEHNRLYWYRQTLGQGPEFLTYFQNEAQLEKSRLLSDRFSAERPKGSFSTLEIQRTEQGDSAMYLCASTPGGERAFFGQGTRLTVV.

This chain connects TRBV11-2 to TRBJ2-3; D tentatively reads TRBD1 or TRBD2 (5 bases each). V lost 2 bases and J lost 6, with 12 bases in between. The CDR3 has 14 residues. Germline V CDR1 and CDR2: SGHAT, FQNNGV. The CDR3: CASSLMGDGDTQYF. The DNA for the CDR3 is TGTGCCAGCAGCTTAATGGGGGACGGGGATACGCAGTATTTT.

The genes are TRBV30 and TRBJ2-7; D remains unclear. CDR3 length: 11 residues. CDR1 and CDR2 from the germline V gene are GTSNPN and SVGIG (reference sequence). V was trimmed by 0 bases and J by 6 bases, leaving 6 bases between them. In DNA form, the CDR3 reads TGTGCCTGGAGTGTGATGGGCGAGCAGTACTTC. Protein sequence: CAWSVMGEQYF.

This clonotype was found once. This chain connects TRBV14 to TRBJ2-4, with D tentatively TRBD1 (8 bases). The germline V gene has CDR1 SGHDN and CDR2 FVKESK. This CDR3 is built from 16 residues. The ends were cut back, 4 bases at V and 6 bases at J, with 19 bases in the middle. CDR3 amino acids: CASSRLTGGGLNIQYF. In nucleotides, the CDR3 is TGTGCCAGCAGCCGTCTCACAGGGGGGGGCCTAAACATTCAGTACTTC.

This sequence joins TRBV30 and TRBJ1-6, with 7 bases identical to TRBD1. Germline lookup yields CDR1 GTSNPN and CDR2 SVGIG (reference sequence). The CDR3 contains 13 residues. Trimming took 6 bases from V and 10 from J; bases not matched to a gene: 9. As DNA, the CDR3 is TGTGCCTGTACCGGACAGGAGGGCTCACCCCTCCACTTT. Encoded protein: CACTGQEGSPLHF.

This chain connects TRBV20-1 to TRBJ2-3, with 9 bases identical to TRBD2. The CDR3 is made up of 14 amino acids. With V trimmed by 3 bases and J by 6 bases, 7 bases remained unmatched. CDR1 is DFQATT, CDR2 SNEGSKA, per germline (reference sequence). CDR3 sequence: CSASPSGVGDTQYF. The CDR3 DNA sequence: TGCAGTGCTAGCCCTAGCGGGGTAGGGGATACGCAGTATTTT.

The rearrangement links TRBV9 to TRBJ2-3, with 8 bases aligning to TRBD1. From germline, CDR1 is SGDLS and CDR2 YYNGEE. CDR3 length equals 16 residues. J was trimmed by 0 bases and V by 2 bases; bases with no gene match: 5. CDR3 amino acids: CASSVRGQASTDTQYF. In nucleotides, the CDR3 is TGTGCCAGCAGCGTCAGGGGACAGGCTAGCACAGATACGCAGTATTTT. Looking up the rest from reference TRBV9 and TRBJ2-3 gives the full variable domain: DSGVTQTPKHLITATGQRVTLRCSPRSGDLSVYWYQQSLDQGLQFLIQYYNGEERAKGNILERFSAQQFPDLHSELNLSSLELGDSALYFCASSVRGQASTDTQYFGPGTRLTVL.

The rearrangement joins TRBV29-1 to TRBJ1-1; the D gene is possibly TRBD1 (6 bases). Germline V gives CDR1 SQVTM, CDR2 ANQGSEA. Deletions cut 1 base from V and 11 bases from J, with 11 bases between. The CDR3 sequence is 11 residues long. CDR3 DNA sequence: TGCAGCGTTGAAGGGGGGGCTAAGGCTTTCTTT. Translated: CSVEGGAKAFF.

The CDR3 loop is CAWSPKWDTEAFF. The DNA of the CDR3 is TGTGCCTGGAGTCCCAAATGGGACACTGAAGCTTTCTTT. The chain employs TRBV30 and TRBJ1-1; D is undetermined. This CDR3 spans 13 amino acids. The ends were cut back, 2 bases at V and 3 bases at J, with 10 bases in the middle. The germline CDR1 and CDR2 sequences are GTSNPN and SVGIG (reference sequence).

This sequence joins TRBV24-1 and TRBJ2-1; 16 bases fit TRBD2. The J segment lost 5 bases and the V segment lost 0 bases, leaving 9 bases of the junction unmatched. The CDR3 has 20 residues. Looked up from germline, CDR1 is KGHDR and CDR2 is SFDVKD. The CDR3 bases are TGTGCCACCAGTGATTTGCGTCCCGGGACTAGCGGGAGGGCCAACAATGAGCAGTTCTTC. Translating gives CATSDLRPGTSGRANNEQFF.

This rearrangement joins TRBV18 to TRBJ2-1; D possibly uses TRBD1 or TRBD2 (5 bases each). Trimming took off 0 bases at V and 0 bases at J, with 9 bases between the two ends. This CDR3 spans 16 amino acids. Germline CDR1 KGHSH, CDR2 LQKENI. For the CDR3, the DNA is TGTGCCAGCTCACCACCTGGGGGTAGCTCCTACAATGAGCAGTTCTTC. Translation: CASSPPGGSSYNEQFF.

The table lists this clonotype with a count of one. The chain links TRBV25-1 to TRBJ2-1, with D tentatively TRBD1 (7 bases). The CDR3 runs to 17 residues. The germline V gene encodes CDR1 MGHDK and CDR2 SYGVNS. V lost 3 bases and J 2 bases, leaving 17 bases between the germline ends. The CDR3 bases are TGTGCCAGCAGTGACCCCCAAGGGGGGACAGCCTACAATGAGCAGTTCTTC. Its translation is CASSDPQGGTAYNEQFF.

CDR3 in DNA: TGCAGTGCTAGACGGCGCGAGACCCAGTACTTC. Residues: CSARRRETQYF. The V gene is TRBV20-1, the J gene TRBJ2-5; no clear D. The CDR3 is 11 residues long. Germline V gene data show CDR1 as DFQATT and CDR2 as SNEGSKA (reference sequence). With 2 bases removed from V and 5 bases from J, the gap between germline ends came to 6 bases.

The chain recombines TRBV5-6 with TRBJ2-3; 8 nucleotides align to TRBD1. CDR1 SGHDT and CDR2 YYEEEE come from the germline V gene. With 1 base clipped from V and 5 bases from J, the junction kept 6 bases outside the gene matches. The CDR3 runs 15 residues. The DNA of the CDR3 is TGTGCCAGCAGCTTGAGGCCAGGGGGCGTAGATACGCAGTATTTT. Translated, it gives CASSLRPGGVDTQYF.